Sequencing of this T cell receptor beta chain was carried out in a study of blood T cell repertoires in COVID-19. Study at large: The analysed material was cDNA or gDNA that came from T cells, B-cell-depleted T cells, or PBMCs.

The study counted Cohort 3 donors as recovered given two negative PCRs, clearance, or symptom resolution. The CDR3 sequence is 13 residues long. Germline V gives CDR1 MNHEY, CDR2 SVGAGI. V was pared by 5 bases and J by 6 bases, with 6 bases of the junction left unmatched. Assay: immunoSEQ multiplex PCR; the TCRdb copy retains only in-frame clones and omits some. The table lists fewer than 400,000 clones, 86% of them singletons. V gene TRBV6-5 combines with J gene TRBJ1-1; 7 bases fit TRBD1. Sequencing was performed on PBMCs or T cells enriched from blood (not recorded which). The TCR originated in a young man who had recovered from COVID-19. The CDR3 DNA follows: TGTGCCAGCAGTAGCGAACAGGGGTCTGAAGCTTTCTTT. It is translated as CASSSEQGSEAFF.